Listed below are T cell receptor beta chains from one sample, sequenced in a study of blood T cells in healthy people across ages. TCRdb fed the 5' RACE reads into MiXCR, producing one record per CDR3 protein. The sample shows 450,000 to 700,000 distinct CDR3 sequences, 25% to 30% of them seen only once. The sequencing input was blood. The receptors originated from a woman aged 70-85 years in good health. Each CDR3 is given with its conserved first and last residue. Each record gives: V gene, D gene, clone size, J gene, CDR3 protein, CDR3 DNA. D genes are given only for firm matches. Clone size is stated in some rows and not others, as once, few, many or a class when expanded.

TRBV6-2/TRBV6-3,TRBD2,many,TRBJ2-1,CASSRQGVGRDEQFF,TGTGCCAGCAGTCGCCAAGGAGTAGGGAGGGATGAGCAGTTCTTC
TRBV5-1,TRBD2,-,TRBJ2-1,CASSGFSGGPNEQFF,TGCGCCAGCAGCGGATTTAGCGGGGGGCCCAATGAGCAGTTCTTC
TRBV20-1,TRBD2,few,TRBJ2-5,CSARRGLAGIETQYF,TGCAGTGCTAGAAGAGGACTAGCGGGGATAGAGACCCAGTACTTC
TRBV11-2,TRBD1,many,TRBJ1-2,CASSPWGVGQGAYGYTF,TGTGCCAGCAGCCCGTGGGGGGTCGGACAGGGGGCGTATGGCTACACCTTC
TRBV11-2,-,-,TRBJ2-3,CASSLGAIGLGAPDTQYF,TGTGCCAGCAGCTTAGGCGCGATCGGGTTAGGGGCCCCAGATACGCAGTATTTT
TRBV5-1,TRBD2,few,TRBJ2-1,CASSKWAGGPMNEQFF,TGCGCCAGCAGCAAATGGGCGGGGGGCCCCATGAATGAGCAGTTCTTC
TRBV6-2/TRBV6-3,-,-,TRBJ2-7,CASRAMAYEQYF,TGTGCCAGCAGAGCAATGGCCTACGAGCAGTACTTC
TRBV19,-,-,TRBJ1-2,CASSIEYGYTF,TGTGCCAGTAGTATAGAGTATGGCTACACCTTC
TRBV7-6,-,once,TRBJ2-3,CASSPRGNPTDTQYF,TGTGCCAGCAGCCCCCGAGGGAACCCCACAGATACGCAGTATTTT
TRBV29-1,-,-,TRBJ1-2,CSVLKGSNYGYTF,TGCAGCGTGTTAAAGGGGTCTAACTATGGCTACACCTTC
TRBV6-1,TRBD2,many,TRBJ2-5,CASSSRLAGVETQYF,TGTGCCAGCAGTTCAAGACTAGCGGGGGTGGAGACCCAGTACTTC
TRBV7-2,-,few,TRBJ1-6,CASSSRASRTPLHF,TGTGCCAGCAGCTCGAGGGCCTCCCGAACACCCCTCCACTTT
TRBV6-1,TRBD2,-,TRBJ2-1,CASSSGLGYNEQFF,TGTGCCAGCAGTTCGGGACTAGGTTACAATGAGCAGTTCTTC
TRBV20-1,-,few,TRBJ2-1,CSVPPPGRPEQFF,TGCAGTGTTCCGCCCCCTGGCAGGCCTGAGCAGTTCTTC
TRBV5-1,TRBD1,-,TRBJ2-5,CASSLDRGSGETQYF,TGCGCCAGCAGCCTCGACAGGGGAAGTGGGGAGACCCAGTACTTC
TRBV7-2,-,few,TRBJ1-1,CASSLAGSMNTEAFF,TGTGCCAGCAGCTTAGCTGGGAGTATGAACACTGAAGCTTTCTTT
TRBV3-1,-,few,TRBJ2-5,CASSQRQTQYF,TGTGCCAGCAGCCAGAGGCAGACCCAGTACTTC
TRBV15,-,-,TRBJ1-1,CATSREMGNTEAFF,TGTGCCACCAGCAGAGAGATGGGGAACACTGAAGCTTTCTTT
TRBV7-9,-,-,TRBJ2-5,CASSLGGAGNLQETQYF,TGTGCCAGCAGCTTAGGTGGGGCGGGAAATCTCCAAGAGACCCAGTACTTC
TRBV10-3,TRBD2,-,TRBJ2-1,CAISDHGGAGYNEQFF,TGTGCCATCAGTGACCACGGGGGGGCGGGGTACAATGAGCAGTTCTTC
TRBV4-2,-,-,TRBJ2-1,CASSQGARISYGEQFF,TGTGCCAGCAGCCAAGGAGCTCGCATAAGTTACGGTGAGCAGTTCTTC
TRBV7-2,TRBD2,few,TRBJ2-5,CASSPGLAGFQETQYF,TGTGCCAGCAGCCCGGGACTAGCGGGGTTCCAAGAGACCCAGTACTTC
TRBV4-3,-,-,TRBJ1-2,CASSKSSLPPVDF,TGCGCCAGCAGCAAGAGCAGTCTCCCTCCGGTGGACTTC
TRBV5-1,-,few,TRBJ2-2,CASRGGSGYTGELFF,TGCGCCAGCAGAGGGGGGAGTGGCTACACCGGGGAGCTGTTTTTT
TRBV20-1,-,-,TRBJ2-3,CSGREDRTDTQYF,TGCAGTGGGCGGGAAGACCGGACGGATACGCAGTATTTT
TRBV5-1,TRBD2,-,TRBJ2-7,CASSLLAGEHYEQYF,TGCGCCAGCAGCTTACTAGCGGGGGAACACTACGAGCAGTACTTC
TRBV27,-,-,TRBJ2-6,CASSSASSGANVLTF,TGTGCCAGCAGTTCCGCGAGCTCTGGGGCCAACGTCCTGACTTTC
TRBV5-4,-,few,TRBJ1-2,CAGTSAEEGASGYTF,TGTGCCGGAACCTCGGCCGAGGAGGGTGCTTCTGGCTACACCTTC
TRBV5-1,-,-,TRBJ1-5,CASSPGGEYNQPQHF,TGCGCCAGCAGCCCAGGCGGGGAGTACAATCAGCCCCAGCATTTT
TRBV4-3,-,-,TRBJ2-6,CASSQGGLGANVLTF,TGCGCCAGCAGCCAAGGGGGCCTAGGGGCCAACGTCCTGACTTTC
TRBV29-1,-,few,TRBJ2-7,CSVEDRWRQYF,TGCAGCGTTGAAGATCGGTGGAGACAGTACTTC
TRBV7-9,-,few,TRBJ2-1,CASVKTPNNEQFF,TGTGCCAGCGTAAAAACACCTAACAATGAGCAGTTCTTC
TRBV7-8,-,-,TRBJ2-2,CASGYQTLIQNTGELFF,TGTGCCAGCGGATACCAGACTCTTATTCAGAACACCGGGGAGCTGTTTTTT
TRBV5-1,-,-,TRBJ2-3,CASSPRQVDTQYF,TGCGCCAGCAGCCCCCGTCAGGTGGATACGCAGTATTTT
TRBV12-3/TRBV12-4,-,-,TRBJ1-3,CASSFWVGNTIYF,TGTGCCAGCAGTTTTTGGGTTGGAAACACCATATATTTT
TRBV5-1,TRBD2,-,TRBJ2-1,CASSRGLADEQFF,TGCGCCAGCAGCCGAGGACTAGCGGATGAGCAGTTCTTC
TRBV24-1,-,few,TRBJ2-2,CATSDFGGANTGELFF,TGTGCCACCAGTGATTTCGGTGGCGCGAACACCGGGGAGCTGTTTTTT